Below, 2 T cell receptor beta chains from the same sample are listed, as sequenced in a study of OX40 agonist ivuxolimab in advanced cancers. Clones were sequenced by immunoSEQ multiplex PCR, and TCRdb holds only the in-frame ones, with some missing. This table holds some 20,000 clones, around nine tenths found once. The sample in question was CD4+ or CD8+ T cells sorted from blood, obtained in a trial of the OX40 agonist ivuxolimab. The origin of the receptors is an adult with an advanced solid tumor such as melanoma, head and neck, liver or kidney cancer.

The genes are TRBV27 and TRBJ2-2; 7 nucleotides agree with TRBD1. V shed 2 bases and J 6 bases; nucleotides not matched to a gene: 15. Per germline, CDR1 MNHEY and CDR2 SMNVEV (reference sequence). The CDR3 runs 18 residues. The CDR3 nucleotides read TGTGCCAGCAGTTTAAGTCCCTCTTACAGGGGCCCTGCCGGGGAGCTGTTTTTT. Amino acid sequence: CASSLSPSYRGPAGELFF.

The J gene is TRBJ1-4, the V gene TRBV11-2, with a tentative D call TRBD1 (5 bases). The CDR3 has 16 amino acids. Germline assignment: CDR1 SGHAT and CDR2 FQNNGV. V shed 3 bases and J shed 2 bases, with 13 bases lying between them. CDR3 region: CASSFGGSGTNEKLFF. In DNA form, the CDR3 reads TGTGCCAGCAGCTTTGGGGGGTCAGGGACTAATGAAAAACTGTTTTTT.